Presented here are 13 T cell receptor beta chains from one specimen sequenced in a study of memory CD4+ T cells and cytomegalovirus serostatus. Single viable CD3+CD4+CD8-CD45RO+ cells were sorted as the memory CD4+ T cells. Profiled with immunoSEQ multiplex PCR; TCRdb holds only in-frame clones, not every one. Altogether some 48,000 clones are present, just under 80% being singletons, with the ten largest covering 0.75% to 1%. Material for sequencing was memory CD4+ T cells from blood. These receptors all come from an adult in good health and CMV-seronegative.

This chain connects TRBV10-2 to TRBJ1-5, with D uncertain. CDR1 is WSHSY and CDR2 is SAAADI in the germline V gene. CDR3 length equals 14 residues. Trimming cost V 2 bases and J 4 bases, with 9 bases left between them. Here the CDR3 DNA reads TGCGCCAGCAGTGAGCTGGCGGGGAATCAGCCCCAGCATTTT. Amino acid sequence: CASSELAGNQPQHF.

The chain joins TRBV5-1 to TRBJ2-2, with TRBD2 matching over 7 bases. Germline V gene lookup returns CDR1 SGHRS and CDR2 YFSETQ. After removal of 7 bases from V and 1 base from J, the junction contained 4 bases not matched to a gene. The CDR3 loop spans 14 amino acids. CDR3 sequence: CASRAGLNTGELFF. The DNA of the CDR3 is TGCGCCAGCCGAGCGGGGTTGAACACCGGGGAGCTGTTTTTT.

Only one count was recorded for this clone. The V gene is TRBV4-2, the J gene TRBJ2-7; the match to TRBD1 covers 7 bases. Germline V gene sequence: CDR1 LGHNA, CDR2 YNFKEQ. V lost 1 base and J lost 4; bases outside the gene matches: 7. This CDR3 comprises 15 residues. The CDR3 is CASSQASSTGYEQYF. The DNA for the CDR3 is TGTGCCAGCAGCCAAGCCTCGTCGACAGGGTACGAGCAGTACTTC.

The chain combines TRBV9 with TRBJ1-1; no clear D gene. V lost 0 bases, J lost 7 bases, and 7 bases lay in between. Germline V lookup: CDR1 SGDLS, CDR2 YYNGEE. The CDR3 sequence is 12 residues long. In DNA, the CDR3 is TGTGCCAGCAGCGTAGTCGACTGTGAAGCTTTCTTT. Translating it yields CASSVVDCEAFF.

The genes are TRBV14 and TRBJ2-7, with D tentatively TRBD1 (6 bases). Trimming shortened V by 6 bases and J by 2 bases, and 11 bases separated the two germline ends. Looked up from germline, CDR1 is SGHDN and CDR2 is FVKESK. There are 13 residues in the CDR3. The CDR3 DNA reads as TGTGCCAGCAGGCGGACAGCTACCTACGAGCAGTACTTC. Residues: CASRRTATYEQYF.

As concerns this clone: This may be a read error: a much more frequent sequence differs by one nucleotide. Other nucleotide sequences in the sample specify the same CDR3. The rearrangement links TRBV28 to TRBJ2-7; D gene ambiguous. The V end was cut by 6 bases, the J end by 3 bases, with 6 bases between. This CDR3 is built from 11 residues. Germline CDR1 is MDHEN and CDR2 is SYDVKM. The CDR3 DNA reads as TGTGCCAGCAGCCTGGACTACGAGCAGTACTTC. Its protein product is CASSLDYEQYF.

The chain links TRBV30 to TRBJ2-7; TRBD2 agrees at 8 bases. The CDR3 spans 14 residues. J was trimmed by 6 bases and V by 2 bases; bases with no gene match: 9. Germline lookup yields CDR1 GTSNPN and CDR2 SVGIG (reference sequence). The CDR3 DNA follows: TGTGCCTGGAGTCCGGGGGGGGGCTTCCTCGAGCAGTACTTC. Its translation: CAWSPGGGFLEQYF.

The chain has TRBV28 and TRBJ2-3; the D is unclear. This CDR3 comprises 11 residues. The V and J ends lost 5 bases and 11 bases respectively, with 11 bases between them. Germline V gene data show CDR1 as MDHEN and CDR2 as SYDVKM. CDR3 in DNA: TGTGCCAGCAGTCTGACCCGAGGGCAGTATTTT. The encoded protein is CASSLTRGQYF. Based on the CDR3 plus reference TRBV28 and TRBJ2-3, the full variable domain is DVKVTQSSRYLVKRTGEKVFLECVQDMDHENMFWYRQDPGLGLRLIYFSYDVKMKEKGDIPEGYSVSREKKERFSLILESASTNQTSMYLCASSLTRGQYFGPGTRLTVL.

This sequence joins TRBV4-1 and TRBJ2-5; no clear D gene. The germline V gene encodes CDR1 MGHRA and CDR2 YSYEKL. This CDR3 comprises 15 residues. Trimming removed 1 base from V and 2 bases from J, with 11 bases in between. CDR3 in DNA: TGCGCCAGCAGCCAAGTCCCAGTCGCTCAAGAGACCCAGTACTTC. Amino acid sequence: CASSQVPVAQETQYF.

The chain joins TRBV4-2 to TRBJ1-2, with D possibly TRBD1 on 5 matching bases. V lost 5 bases and J 2 bases, leaving 12 bases between the germline ends. Germline lookup yields CDR1 LGHNA and CDR2 YNFKEQ. The CDR3 consists of 14 residues. The chain's CDR3 is CASSLTGLNYGYTF. The CDR3, as DNA: TGTGCCAGCAGCTTAACAGGATTGAACTATGGCTACACCTTC.

The chain links TRBV29-1 to TRBJ1-4; no clear D gene. CDR1 and CDR2 (germline): SQVTM, ANQGSEA. The ends were cut back, 7 bases at V and 3 bases at J, with 15 bases in the middle. CDR3 length equals 14 residues. In DNA, the CDR3 is TGCAGCGCTCTGGGAGGAGGTCCTAATGAAAAACTGTTTTTT. Translated: CSALGGGPNEKLFF.

The chain joins TRBV7-3 to TRBJ1-2; D not certain. CDR1 and CDR2 from the germline V gene are SGHTA and FQGTGA. The CDR3 has 14 amino acids. V lost 4 bases to trimming and J lost 6 bases, with 15 bases between them. The CDR3 nucleotides read TGTGCCAGCAGCTCTGGAGGAGGGTTCGATGGCTACACCTTC. The encoded protein is CASSSGGGFDGYTF.

There are a few counts of this clone. V and J are TRBV2 and TRBJ1-2; 8 bases are shared with TRBD1. CDR3 length: 13 residues. The trim removed 7 bases at V and 3 bases at J, leaving 4 bases unmatched. Germline CDR1 SNHLY, CDR2 FYNNEI. The CDR3 DNA is TGTGCCAGCATGGGCAGGGGGCACTATGGCTACACCTTC. Residues: CASMGRGHYGYTF.